These 4 T cell receptor beta chains originate from one sample sequenced in a study of blood T cells in healthy people across ages. The second PCR ran 7 to 11 cycles with a sample-barcoded 5' primer and J-beta primers. From the 5' RACE reads, TCRdb called clonotypes with MiXCR, one entry per CDR3 protein. The sample has a few hundred thousand distinct CDR3 sequences; 27% are singletons. These sequences were also reported in another study, on T cells of mothers and their children.

The sample taken for sequencing was blood. All receptors derive from a boy aged 2-15 years in good health.

This clonotype has at least ten counts. V usage is TRBV18 and J usage is TRBJ2-5, with 10 bases matching TRBD1. Per germline, CDR1 KGHSH and CDR2 LQKENI. The CDR3 has 17 amino acids. The junction had 10 bases not matched to a gene; V was cut back by 3 bases and J by 3 bases. CDR3 sequence: CASSPARDRGIKETQYF. The DNA for the CDR3 is TGTGCCAGCTCACCCGCGAGGGACAGGGGAATTAAAGAGACCCAGTACTTC.

This clonotype was seen at least ten times. The CDR3 sequence: CAISDTGVDSYNSPLHF. The DNA for the CDR3 is TGTGCCATCAGTGATACAGGGGTTGACTCCTATAATTCACCCCTCCACTTT. The V call is TRBV10-3, the J call TRBJ1-6, with 7 bases matching TRBD1. This CDR3 is 17 amino acids long. CDR1 and CDR2 from the germline V gene are ENHRY and SYGVKD. The trim removed 3 bases at V and 0 bases at J, leaving 5 bases unmatched.

This clonotype appeared a few times. This rearrangement joins TRBV10-3 to TRBJ2-3; the match to TRBD1 covers 8 bases. Germline assignment: CDR1 ENHRY and CDR2 SYGVKD. V gave up 8 bases and J gave up 1 base; unmatched junction bases: 5. The CDR3 is 14 amino acids. CDR3 in amino acids: CAIGATGGTDTQYF. The DNA for the CDR3 is TGTGCCATCGGGGCGACAGGGGGCACAGATACGCAGTATTTT.

This chain links TRBV20-1 with TRBJ2-5; D might be TRBD2 (6 bases). The CDR3 has 13 residues. Germline V gene lookup returns CDR1 DFQATT and CDR2 SNEGSKA (reference sequence). Trimming took off 5 bases at V and 3 bases at J, with 13 bases between the two ends. The CDR3 sequence is CSAQRGGKETQYF. CDR3 DNA: TGCAGTGCTCAGAGAGGAGGGAAAGAGACCCAGTACTTC.